What follows is one T cell receptor (beta chain) and its context. This record belongs to a study of control samples from healthy donors and cancer patients. This CDR3 spans 17 amino acids. Trimming at V came to 6 bases and at J to 0 bases, leaving 11 bases not matched to a gene. Per germline, CDR1 LNHDA and CDR2 SQIVND (reference sequence). Clones were sequenced by immunoSEQ multiplex PCR, and TCRdb holds only the in-frame ones, with some missing. This sample has about 140,000 clones; just under 95% occur once, and the top ten carry about 11%. The sequencing sample was made of blood. The rearrangement joins TRBV19 to TRBJ1-1; 9 nucleotides agree with TRBD1. This TCR derives from a man aged 25-40 years in good health. CDR3 bases: TGTGCCAGTAGCAGTATCTGGACAGGGGCCCTGAACACTGAAGCTTTCTTT. This codes for CASSSIWTGALNTEAFF.